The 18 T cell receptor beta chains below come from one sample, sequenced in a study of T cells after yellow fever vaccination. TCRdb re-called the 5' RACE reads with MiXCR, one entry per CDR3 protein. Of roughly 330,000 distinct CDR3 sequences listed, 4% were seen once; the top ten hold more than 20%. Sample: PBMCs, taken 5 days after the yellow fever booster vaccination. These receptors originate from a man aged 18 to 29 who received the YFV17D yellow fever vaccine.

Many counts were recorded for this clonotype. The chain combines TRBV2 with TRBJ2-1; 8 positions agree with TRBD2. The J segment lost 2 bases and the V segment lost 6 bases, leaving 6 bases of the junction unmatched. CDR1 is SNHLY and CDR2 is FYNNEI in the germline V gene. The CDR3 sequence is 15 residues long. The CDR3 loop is CASSKRGGPYNEQFF. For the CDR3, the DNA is TGTGCCAGCAGCAAACGGGGGGGGCCCTACAATGAGCAGTTCTTC.

CDR3 coding DNA: TGCAGCGGCAGGGACATCCAAGAGACCCAGTACTTC. This encodes CSGRDIQETQYF. The chain joins TRBV29-1 to TRBJ2-5; possibly TRBD1 for D (6 bases). This CDR3 comprises 12 residues. In germline, CDR1 is SQVTM, CDR2 ANQGSEA. V lost 7 bases, J lost 1 base, and 10 bases lay in between.

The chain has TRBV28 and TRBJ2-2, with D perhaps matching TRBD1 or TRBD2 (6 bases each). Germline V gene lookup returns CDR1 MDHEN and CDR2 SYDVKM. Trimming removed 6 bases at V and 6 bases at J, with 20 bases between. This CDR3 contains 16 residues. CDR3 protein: CASRPGAYYSSGELFF. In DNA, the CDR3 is TGTGCCAGCAGGCCGGGGGCCTACTATAGCTCCGGGGAGCTGTTTTTT.

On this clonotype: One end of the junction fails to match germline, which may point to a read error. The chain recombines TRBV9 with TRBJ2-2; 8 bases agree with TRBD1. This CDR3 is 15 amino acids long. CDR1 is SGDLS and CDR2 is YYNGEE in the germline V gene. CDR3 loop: CARSVAGGVNGELFF. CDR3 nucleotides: TGTGCCAGAAGCGTGGCAGGGGGCGTTAACGGGGAGCTGTTTTTT.

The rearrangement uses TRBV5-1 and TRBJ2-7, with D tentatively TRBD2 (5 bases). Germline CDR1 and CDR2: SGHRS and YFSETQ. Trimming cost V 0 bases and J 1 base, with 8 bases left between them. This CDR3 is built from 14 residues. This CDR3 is CASSLEAESYEQYF. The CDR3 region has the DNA TGCGCCAGCAGCTTGGAAGCGGAGTCCTACGAGCAGTACTTC.

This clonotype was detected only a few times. In DNA form, the CDR3 reads TGTGCCAGCAGCTTGAGTGCTGAAGCTTTCTTT. Its translation: CASSLSAEAFF. The chain couples TRBV7-9 to TRBJ1-1; D remains ambiguous. The V gene lost 3 bases and the J gene lost 6 bases, with 5 bases spanning the gap. Germline CDR1 is SEHNR and CDR2 is FQNEAQ (reference sequence). The CDR3 is made up of 11 amino acids.

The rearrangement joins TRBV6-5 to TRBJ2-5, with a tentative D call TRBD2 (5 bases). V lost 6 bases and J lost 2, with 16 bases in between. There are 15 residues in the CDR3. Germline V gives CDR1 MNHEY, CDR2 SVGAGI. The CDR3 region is CASSPTLRAQETQYF. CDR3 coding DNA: TGTGCCAGCAGCCCGACTTTGCGGGCTCAAGAGACCCAGTACTTC.

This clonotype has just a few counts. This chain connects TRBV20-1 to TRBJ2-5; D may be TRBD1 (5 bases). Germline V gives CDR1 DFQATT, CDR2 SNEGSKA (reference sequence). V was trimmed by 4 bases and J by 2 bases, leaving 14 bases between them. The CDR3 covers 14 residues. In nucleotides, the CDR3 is TGCAGTGCTATACATGGACAAATTCAAGAGACCCAGTACTTC. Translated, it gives CSAIHGQIQETQYF.

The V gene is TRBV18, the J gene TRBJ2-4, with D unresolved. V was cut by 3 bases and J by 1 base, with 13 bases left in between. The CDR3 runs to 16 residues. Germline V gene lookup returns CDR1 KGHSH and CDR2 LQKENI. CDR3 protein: CASSPPQLGAKNIQYF. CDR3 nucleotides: TGTGCCAGCTCACCGCCCCAGCTAGGGGCCAAAAACATTCAGTACTTC.

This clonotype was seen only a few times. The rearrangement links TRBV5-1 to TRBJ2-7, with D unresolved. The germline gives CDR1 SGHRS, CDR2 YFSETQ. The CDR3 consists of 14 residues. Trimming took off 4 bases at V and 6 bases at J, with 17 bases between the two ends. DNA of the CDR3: TGCGCCAGCAGCCCCCAAGGCCCCTGGGGCGAGCAGTACTTC. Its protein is CASSPQGPWGEQYF.

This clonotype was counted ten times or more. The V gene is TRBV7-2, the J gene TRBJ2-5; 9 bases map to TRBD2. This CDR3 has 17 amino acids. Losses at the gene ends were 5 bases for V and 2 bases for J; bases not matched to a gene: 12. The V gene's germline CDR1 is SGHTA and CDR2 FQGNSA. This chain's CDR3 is CASSRGRGAGGQETQYF. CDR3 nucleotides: TGTGCCAGCAGCCGAGGGAGGGGAGCGGGGGGACAAGAGACCCAGTACTTC.

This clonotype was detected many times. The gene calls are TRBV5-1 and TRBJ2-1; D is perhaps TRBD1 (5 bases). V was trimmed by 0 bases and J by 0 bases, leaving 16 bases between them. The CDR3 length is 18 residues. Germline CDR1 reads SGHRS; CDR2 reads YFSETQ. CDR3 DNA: TGCGCCAGCAGCTTGGGTGGCAGCAGGGTAAGCTCCTACAATGAGCAGTTCTTC. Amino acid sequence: CASSLGGSRVSSYNEQFF.

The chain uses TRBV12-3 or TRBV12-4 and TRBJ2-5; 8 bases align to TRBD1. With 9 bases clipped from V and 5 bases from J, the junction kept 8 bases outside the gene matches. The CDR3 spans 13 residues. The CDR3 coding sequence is TGTGCCAGAGGACAGGGAATTCTTGAGACCCAGTACTTC. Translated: CARGQGILETQYF.

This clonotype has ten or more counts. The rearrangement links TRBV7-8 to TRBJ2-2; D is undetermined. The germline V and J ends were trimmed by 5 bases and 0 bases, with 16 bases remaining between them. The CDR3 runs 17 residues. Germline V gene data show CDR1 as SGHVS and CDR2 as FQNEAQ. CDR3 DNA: TGTGCCAGCAGCCCCCAAAGAAACCCGACGAACACCGGGGAGCTGTTTTTT. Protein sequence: CASSPQRNPTNTGELFF.

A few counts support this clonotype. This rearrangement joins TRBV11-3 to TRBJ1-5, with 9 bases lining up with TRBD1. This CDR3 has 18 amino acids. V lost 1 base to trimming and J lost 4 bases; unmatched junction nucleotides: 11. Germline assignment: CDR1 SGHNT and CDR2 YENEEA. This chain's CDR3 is CASSLVGTGPTLNQPQHF. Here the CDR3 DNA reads TGTGCCAGCAGCTTAGTTGGGACAGGGCCGACCCTGAATCAGCCCCAGCATTTT.

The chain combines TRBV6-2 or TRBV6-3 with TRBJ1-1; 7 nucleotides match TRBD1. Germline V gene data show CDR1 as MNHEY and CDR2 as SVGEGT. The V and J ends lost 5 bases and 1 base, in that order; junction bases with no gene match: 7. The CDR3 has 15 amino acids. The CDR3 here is CASSPGGTANTEAFF. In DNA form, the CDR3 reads TGTGCCAGCAGTCCCGGTGGGACAGCGAACACTGAAGCTTTCTTT.

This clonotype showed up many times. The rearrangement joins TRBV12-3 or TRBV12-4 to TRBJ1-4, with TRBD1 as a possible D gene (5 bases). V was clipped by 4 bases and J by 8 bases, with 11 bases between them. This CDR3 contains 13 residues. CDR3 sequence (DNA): TGTGCCAGCAGTTCAGGGACGAGGGAAAAACTGTTTTTT. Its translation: CASSSGTREKLFF.

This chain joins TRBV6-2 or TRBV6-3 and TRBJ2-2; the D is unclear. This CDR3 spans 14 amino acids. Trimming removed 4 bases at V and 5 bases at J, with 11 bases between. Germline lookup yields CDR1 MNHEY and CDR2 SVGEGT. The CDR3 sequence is CASSSHDGTGELFF. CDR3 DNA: TGTGCCAGCAGTTCCCATGACGGTACCGGGGAGCTGTTTTTT.